These 12 T cell receptor beta chains came from one sample sequenced in a study of blood T cell repertoires in COVID-19. Only in-frame clones appear in the TCRdb table, and some are missing; sequencing was by immunoSEQ multiplex PCR. The repertoire holds hundreds of thousands of clones, 89% seen once, with roughly 0.92% in the top ten. The specimen sequenced was peripheral blood. The receptor source for this set is a man between 18 and 29 years old with COVID-19, enrolled during active disease.

This clone was detected only a few times. The CDR3 region has the DNA TGTGCCACCACTACGGGGGGAATCCACGAGCAGTACTTC. Translated: CATTTGGIHEQYF. V is TRBV21-1 and J is TRBJ2-7; TRBD2, the D gene given by the table, was not confirmed from the DNA. TRBV21-1 is a recognized pseudogene. The CDR3 totals 13 residues.

The chain is built from TRBV12-3 or TRBV12-4 and TRBJ1-1; D perhaps matches TRBD1 (5 bases). V lost 6 bases, J lost 6 bases, and 14 bases lay in between. This CDR3 is 13 amino acids long. The CDR3 sequence: CASSLQVAAEAFF. Written as DNA, the CDR3 is TGTGCCAGCAGCCTACAGGTCGCCGCTGAAGCTTTCTTT.

In this sample, this clone turned up once. The chain uses TRBV6-5 and TRBJ1-5; maybe TRBD1 (5 bases). The CDR3 length is 13 residues. Germline V gene sequence: CDR1 MNHEY, CDR2 SVGAGI. V lost 8 bases and J 7 bases, leaving 15 bases between the germline ends. The CDR3 nucleotides read TGTGCCAGCGGTTCCAGGGCCAAGCAGCCCCAGCATTTT. Its translation is CASGSRAKQPQHF.

This chain uses TRBV2 with TRBJ2-3, with 10 bases matching TRBD2. V was pared by 5 bases and J by 1 base, with 6 bases of the junction left unmatched. Germline loops: CDR1 SNHLY, CDR2 FYNNEI. CDR3 length equals 16 residues. The CDR3 protein is CASSRTGTSGTDTQYF. The CDR3, as DNA: TGTGCCAGCAGTAGAACCGGGACTAGCGGCACAGATACGCAGTATTTT.

The chain combines TRBV6-5 with TRBJ2-3, with D maybe TRBD1 (5 bases). V dropped 6 bases and J dropped 6 bases, with 10 bases sitting between them. The CDR3 sequence is 12 residues long. Germline CDR1 MNHEY, CDR2 SVGAGI. CDR3 loop: CASRQGYDTQYF. The DNA for the CDR3 is TGTGCCAGCAGGCAGGGCTACGATACGCAGTATTTT.

The chain recombines TRBV3-1 (or the pseudogene TRBV3-2) with TRBJ1-4; a weak D match, TRBD1 (5 bases). The CDR3 extends over 17 amino acids. With 1 base removed from V and 6 bases from J, the gap between germline ends came to 18 bases. CDR1 and CDR2 from the germline V gene are LGHDT and YNNKEL (reference sequence). The CDR3 coding sequence is TGTGCCAGCAGCCAAGTCGGTCGGGCGGGGGGAGATGAAAAACTGTTTTTT. This sequence encodes CASSQVGRAGGDEKLFF.

The chain uses TRBV7-9 and TRBJ2-1; TRBD2 matches at 9 bases. V shed 1 base, J shed 16 bases, and the junction held 5 bases outside the gene matches. The CDR3 has 12 amino acids. The germline V gene encodes CDR1 SEHNR and CDR2 FQNEAQ (reference sequence). The CDR3 region has the DNA TGTGCCAGCAGCTTAGAAATAGCGGGAGAATTCTTC. It encodes CASSLEIAGEFF.

The chain couples TRBV15 to TRBJ1-1, with D maybe TRBD1 (6 bases). The germline gives CDR1 LNHNV, CDR2 YYDKDF (reference sequence). V shed 5 bases and J shed 1 base, with 17 bases lying between them. The CDR3 loop spans 16 amino acids. CDR3 sequence (DNA): TGTGCCACCAGCCCCATGCTCACAGGGACGAACACTGAAGCTTTCTTT. Residues: CATSPMLTGTNTEAFF.

CDR3 sequence: CASSLTGTGNTIYF. CDR3 bases: TGTGCCAGCAGCTTGACAGGGACTGGAAACACCATATATTTT. This sequence joins TRBV5-8 and TRBJ1-3, with D perhaps matching TRBD1 (6 bases). V shed 1 base and J shed 2 bases, with 7 bases lying between them. CDR3 length: 14 residues. Germline-derived CDR1 and CDR2 are SGHTS and YDEGEE.

The chain combines TRBV7-9 with TRBJ2-5, with a tentative D call TRBD2 (7 bases). V lost 5 bases and J lost 5, with 15 bases in between. CDR1 is SEHNR, CDR2 FQNEAQ, per germline (reference sequence). This CDR3 region has 14 residues. The CDR3 coding sequence is TGTGCCAGCAGCCCCCGGGGGGCCGGTGAGACCCAGTACTTC. It is translated as CASSPRGAGETQYF.

This clone was counted between two and nine times. The chain joins TRBV2 to TRBJ1-1; the D gene is possibly TRBD1 (6 bases). Trimming stripped 0 bases from V and 9 bases from J, with 11 bases between. The CDR3 is 13 amino acids. Germline V gene lookup returns CDR1 SNHLY and CDR2 FYNNEI. CDR3 DNA sequence: TGTGCCAGCAGTGAAGCGCTGACAGGTAAAGCTTTCTTT. Its translation is CASSEALTGKAFF.

The chain has TRBV15 and TRBJ1-4; 10 nucleotides agree with TRBD1. From germline, CDR1 is LNHNV and CDR2 YYDKDF (reference sequence). Losses at the gene ends were 2 bases for V and 4 bases for J; bases not matched to a gene: 7. This CDR3 region has 17 residues. CDR3 amino acids: CATSRRDRGLGNEKLFF. The CDR3 DNA follows: TGTGCCACCAGCAGAAGAGACAGGGGGCTGGGTAATGAAAAACTGTTTTTT.